A single sample gave rise to the 7 T cell receptor beta chains below, sequenced in a study of PD-1 blockade in classical Hodgkin lymphoma. Produced via immunoSEQ multiplex PCR; TCRdb's table is partial and in-frame only. Found here are about 17,000 clones, about 61% of them singletons; the top ten hold around 7.6%. Time point of the sample: cycle 4 day 1 (C4D1), after less than 7 weeks of nivolumab. Exposure to brentuximab vedotin varied, and each patient had relapsed following autologous stem cell transplantation. The source material was peripheral blood mononuclear cells (PBMCs), sampled before the fourth cycle of nivolumab. The receptors were sampled from a human donor with classical Hodgkin lymphoma.

This clone has more than one count but fewer than ten. This chain uses TRBV29-1 with TRBJ2-5; 10 nucleotides match TRBD1. Trimming took 5 bases from V and 4 from J; bases not matched to a gene: 7. The germline V gene encodes CDR1 SQVTM and CDR2 ANQGSEA. This CDR3 is built from 14 residues. CDR3 nucleotide sequence: TGCAGCGTTACAAGGACAGGGGGGTTAGAGACCCAGTACTTC. Translating gives CSVTRTGGLETQYF. Variable domain in full (rest from reference TRBV29-1 and TRBJ2-5): SAVISQKPSRDICQRGTSLTIQCQVDSQVTMMFWYRQQPGQSLTLIATANQGSEATYESGFVIDKFPISRPNLTFSTLTVSNMSPEDSSIYLCSVTRTGGLETQYFGPGTRLLVL.

This clone occurred a few times. The rearrangement uses TRBV6-1 and TRBJ2-3; tentatively, D is TRBD1 or TRBD2 (6 bases each). Germline-derived CDR1 and CDR2 are MNHNS and SASEGT. V lost 4 bases to trimming and J lost 4 bases, with 12 bases between them. The CDR3 extends over 14 amino acids. The CDR3 loop reads CASSGTRGADTQYF. Written as DNA, the CDR3 is TGTGCCAGCAGTGGAACTAGGGGGGCAGATACGCAGTATTTT.

This clone came up a few times. V is TRBV4-1 and J is TRBJ2-7, with D maybe TRBD2 (7 bases). Germline V gene data show CDR1 as MGHRA and CDR2 as YSYEKL. The CDR3 totals 17 residues. V lost 3 bases, J lost 0 bases, and 18 bases lay in between. The CDR3 DNA is TGCGCCAGCAGCCAGGGAGGGGGTTCTGAAAGCTCCTACGAGCAGTACTTC. Amino acid sequence: CASSQGGGSESSYEQYF.

CDR3 in DNA: TGTGCCAGCAGCCCCCTGGCGCGGGAGGACTCCTACGAGCAGTACTTC. It encodes CASSPLAREDSYEQYF. The chain employs TRBV7-6 and TRBJ2-7; 8 bases match TRBD2. The germline V gene encodes CDR1 SGHVS and CDR2 FNYEAQ. This CDR3 spans 16 amino acids. V shed 5 bases, J shed 0 bases, and the junction held 9 bases outside the gene matches.

This clone was seen only a few times. This chain joins TRBV27 and TRBJ2-1; TRBD2 aligns across 8 bases. The J segment lost 3 bases and the V segment lost 10 bases, leaving 11 bases of the junction unmatched. This CDR3 spans 15 amino acids. Germline loops: CDR1 MNHEY, CDR2 SMNVEV (reference sequence). In DNA form, the CDR3 reads TGTGCCACTCTTAATAGCGGGGCCGACTACAATGAGCAGTTCTTC. This encodes CATLNSGADYNEQFF.

The rearrangement joins TRBV20-1 to TRBJ1-2; D call uncertain. Germline assignment: CDR1 DFQATT and CDR2 SNEGSKA (reference sequence). V was trimmed by 6 bases and J by 4 bases, leaving 6 bases between them. The CDR3 is 10 residues long. This CDR3 reads CSALSYGYTF. The DNA for the CDR3 is TGCAGTGCCCTCTCCTATGGCTACACCTTC.

The V call is TRBV11-2, the J call TRBJ2-1; the D gene is possibly TRBD2 (5 bases). CDR1 is SGHAT, CDR2 FQNNGV, per germline. This CDR3 is built from 14 residues. V lost 1 base, J lost 4 bases, and 8 bases lay in between. CDR3 nucleotide sequence: TGTGCCAGCAGCTTAGCGGGAAGATACAATGAGCAGTTCTTC. Translated: CASSLAGRYNEQFF.